The T cell receptor beta chain under discussion was sequenced for a study of T-cell reconstitution after alpha-beta-depleted transplantation in children. Study results and caveats: Approximately two months post-transplant, alpha-beta T cells reportedly originated from several hundred expanded graft clones. Newly made T cells mostly supplied T-cell counts and diversity one year after transplant. After transplant, high TCRbeta diversity at day 60 in some patients arose from surviving recipient T cells and thymic progenitors.

Researchers prepared the TCRbeta library using unique molecular identifiers, the study reports. TCRdb re-called the PCR reads with MiXCR, one entry per CDR3 protein. The data contain about 300,000 distinct CDR3 sequences, around 10% of them singletons. This clonotype was counted at least ten times. Its antigen remains unidentified. This CDR3 has 14 amino acids. V lost 4 bases and J lost 3; bases outside the gene matches: 3. Germline loops: CDR1 MNHEY, CDR2 SVGAGI. This chain uses TRBV6-5 with TRBJ1-5; 7 bases align to TRBD1. The source was PBMCs, collected before TCRalphabeta/CD19-depleted stem cell transplant. This clonotype was sampled from a boy younger than two with acute myeloid leukemia, due to receive a stem cell transplant. CDR3 nucleotides: TGTGCCAGCAGTTTGGACAGGTACAATCAGCCCCAGCATTTT. Encoded protein: CASSLDRYNQPQHF.